Shown below are 27 T cell receptor beta chains from a single sample sequenced in a study of cytomegalovirus exposure and HLA in healthy donors. The PCR contained 60 Vbeta and 13 Jbeta primers. Only in-frame clones appear in the TCRdb table, and some are missing; sequencing was by immunoSEQ multiplex PCR. This listing includes about 160,000 clones. Sequenced material: PBMCs. These receptors all stem from a young man in good health and CMV-seronegative.

The chain uses TRBV5-4 and TRBJ1-2; D is undetermined. There are 15 residues in the CDR3. V dropped 2 bases and J dropped 3 bases, with 14 bases sitting between them. Germline lookup yields CDR1 SGHNT and CDR2 YYREEE (reference sequence). CDR3 sequence: CASSFARREYYGYTF. The CDR3 region has the DNA TGTGCCAGCAGCTTTGCTCGACGGGAGTACTATGGCTACACCTTC.

V gene TRBV19 combines with J gene TRBJ1-1; the D gene is possibly TRBD1 (5 bases). Germline CDR1 reads LNHDA; CDR2 reads SQIVND (reference sequence). The CDR3 contains 17 residues. V was cut by 4 bases and J by 4 bases, with 22 bases left in between. The chain's CDR3 is CASSNQARRRESTEAFF. The CDR3 DNA reads as TGTGCCAGTAGTAACCAAGCTCGCCGCAGGGAATCCACTGAAGCTTTCTTT.

V usage is TRBV10-3 and J usage is TRBJ1-5; no clear D gene. The CDR3 has 14 residues. Germline V lookup: CDR1 ENHRY, CDR2 SYGVKD. Trimming stripped 6 bases from V and 0 bases from J, with 9 bases between. In nucleotides, the CDR3 is TGTGCCATCAGGCCCGGCGGTAGCAATCAGCCCCAGCATTTT. Translated, it gives CAIRPGGSNQPQHF.

CDR3 sequence (DNA): TGTGCCAGCAGCTTGGAATGGACTAGCGGGAAGGCGCAGTATTTT. Encoded protein: CASSLEWTSGKAQYF. The genes are TRBV5-6 and TRBJ2-3; 12 bases fit TRBD2. This CDR3 has 15 residues. Germline values: CDR1 SGHDT, CDR2 YYEEEE. The V segment lost 0 bases and the J segment 10 bases; nucleotides outside the gene matches: 6.

The chain is built from TRBV6-6 and TRBJ1-1, with 10 bases lining up with TRBD1. The length of the CDR3 is 14 residues. With 6 bases clipped from V and 4 bases from J, the junction kept 5 bases outside the gene matches. The germline V gene encodes CDR1 MNHNY and CDR2 SVGAGI (reference sequence). CDR3 residues: CASRYGQGGTEAFF. The DNA of the CDR3 is TGTGCCAGCAGATACGGACAGGGGGGCACTGAAGCTTTCTTT.

This chain joins TRBV5-1 and TRBJ2-2; D unclear. The CDR3 totals 14 residues. Germline lookup yields CDR1 SGHRS and CDR2 YFSETQ. Trimming shortened V by 3 bases and J by 0 bases, and 6 bases separated the two germline ends. As DNA, the CDR3 is TGCGCCAGCAGCTCAATTGCGAACACCGGGGAGCTGTTTTTT. Amino acid sequence: CASSSIANTGELFF.

The chain couples TRBV30 to TRBJ2-5; D remains ambiguous. The CDR3 consists of 11 residues. The V and J ends lost 1 base and 5 bases respectively, with 5 bases between them. Germline CDR1 reads GTSNPN; CDR2 reads SVGIG (reference sequence). CDR3 protein: CAWSAKETQYF. The CDR3 DNA reads as TGTGCCTGGAGTGCTAAGGAGACCCAGTACTTC.

This sequence joins TRBV2 and TRBJ1-5; D is uncertain. This CDR3 spans 13 amino acids. The germline V and J ends were trimmed by 1 base and 5 bases, with 6 bases remaining between them. Germline V CDR1 and CDR2: SNHLY, FYNNEI. DNA for the CDR3: TGTGCCAGCAGTGAAGGGCTTCATCAGCCCCAGCATTTT. Translated, it gives CASSEGLHQPQHF. Using reference TRBV2 and TRBJ1-5 for the parts outside the CDR3, the full variable domain is EPEVTQTPSHQVTQMGQEVILRCVPISNHLYFYWYRQILGQKVEFLVSFYNNEISEKSEIFDDQFSVERPDGSNFTLKIRSTKLEDSAMYFCASSEGLHQPQHFGDGTRLSIL.

The V and J genes are TRBV28 and TRBJ1-1, with a weak D call TRBD1 (5 bases). The ends were cut back, 11 bases at V and 6 bases at J, with 19 bases in the middle. The germline gives CDR1 MDHEN, CDR2 SYDVKM. The CDR3 contains 13 residues. The DNA for the CDR3 is TGTGCCGCCAGGGCGCCAGCCCTCTCTGAAGCTTTCTTT. Protein: CAARAPALSEAFF. The full variable domain, rest sourced from reference TRBV28 and TRBJ1-1, is DVKVTQSSRYLVKRTGEKVFLECVQDMDHENMFWYRQDPGLGLRLIYFSYDVKMKEKGDIPEGYSVSREKKERFSLILESASTNQTSMYLCAARAPALSEAFFGQGTRLTVV.

V is TRBV5-1 and J is TRBJ2-1; TRBD1 agrees at 9 bases. This CDR3 is 15 amino acids long. Germline-derived CDR1 and CDR2 are SGHRS and YFSETQ. V shed 7 bases, J shed 9 bases, and the junction held 14 bases outside the gene matches. This chain's CDR3 is CASGRTGAKHPEQFF. The CDR3 DNA follows: TGCGCCAGCGGCAGGACAGGGGCGAAGCACCCTGAGCAGTTCTTC.

The DNA for the CDR3 is TGTGCCAGCAGCGTGGACAGGGCAGATGGCTACACCTTC. Translated, it gives CASSVDRADGYTF. The rearrangement joins TRBV7-9 to TRBJ1-2; TRBD1 aligns across 8 bases. The CDR3 runs to 13 residues. J gave up 6 bases and V 5 bases, and 5 bases lay outside the gene matches. Germline loops: CDR1 SEHNR, CDR2 FQNEAQ (reference sequence).

The chain joins TRBV27 to TRBJ2-1; the D gene is possibly TRBD2 (6 bases). The germline V gene encodes CDR1 MNHEY and CDR2 SMNVEV (reference sequence). There are 17 residues in the CDR3. V lost 1 base to trimming and J lost 11 bases, with 24 bases between them. This chain's CDR3 is CASSLFTRGAASDQQFF. Written as DNA, the CDR3 is TGTGCCAGCAGTTTATTCACCCGCGGGGCAGCTTCCGATCAGCAGTTCTTC.

The V call is TRBV25-1, the J call TRBJ1-4, with D maybe TRBD1 (5 bases). Germline assignment: CDR1 MGHDK and CDR2 SYGVNS. The CDR3 covers 15 residues. V was clipped by 1 base and J by 4 bases, with 10 bases between them. The CDR3 loop is CASSEFGGRNEKLFF. As DNA, the CDR3 is TGTGCCAGCAGTGAATTCGGGGGACGTAATGAAAAACTGTTTTTT.

The chain carries TRBV27 and TRBJ1-6; the D gene is possibly TRBD1 (5 bases). V lost 5 bases and J lost 6, with 14 bases in between. The germline CDR1 and CDR2 sequences are MNHEY and SMNVEV (reference sequence). The CDR3 runs to 15 residues. The CDR3 reads CASSLQGISNSPLHF. The DNA of the CDR3 is TGTGCCAGCAGTCTCCAGGGAATTAGTAATTCACCCCTCCACTTT.

The V call is TRBV6-5, the J call TRBJ2-7; a weak D match, TRBD1 (6 bases). This CDR3 spans 15 amino acids. Per the germline V gene, CDR1 is MNHEY and CDR2 is SVGAGI. Trimming left V 2 bases short and J 2 bases short, with 13 bases between. CDR3 DNA sequence: TGTGCCAGCAGTTACCGACAGGTTCGCCCCTACGAGCAGTACTTC. The encoded protein is CASSYRQVRPYEQYF.

Remarks on this clone: One junction end disagrees with the germline gene, perhaps due to a read error. The chain employs TRBV5-4 and TRBJ2-3; 7 bases line up with TRBD1. The germline V gene encodes CDR1 SGHNT and CDR2 YYREEE (reference sequence). There are 14 residues in the CDR3. CDR3 protein: CASSSSRGSDAQYF. Written as DNA, the CDR3 is TGTGCCAGCAGCTCTAGCAGGGGGTCAGATGCGCAGTATTTT.

This sequence joins TRBV5-6 and TRBJ1-1, with D possibly being TRBD1 (5 bases). Germline V gene sequence: CDR1 SGHDT, CDR2 YYEEEE. V was shortened by 7 bases and J by 4 bases, with 14 bases between the two germline ends. The CDR3 is 13 residues long. CDR3 nucleotides: TGTGCCAGCTCTCCCGGGGGGAGCACTGAAGCTTTCTTT. Its translation: CASSPGGSTEAFF.

This sequence joins TRBV6-1 and TRBJ1-5; no definite D call. V was trimmed by 6 bases and J by 9 bases, leaving 15 bases between them. The CDR3 spans 13 residues. Germline CDR1 is MNHNS and CDR2 is SASEGT. The CDR3 protein is CASRAAVDLPQHF. The CDR3 DNA is TGTGCCAGCAGAGCGGCGGTAGATCTGCCCCAGCATTTT.

The chain links TRBV9 to TRBJ2-1, with D possibly being TRBD2 (6 bases). CDR3 size: 13 residues. V lost 3 bases and J lost 7, with 11 bases in between. Germline CDR1 is SGDLS and CDR2 is YYNGEE. CDR3 in DNA: TGTGCCAGCAGCGGGTATGCGGGGAATGAGCAGTTCTTC. As protein: CASSGYAGNEQFF.

The chain joins TRBV27 to TRBJ2-1, with D tentatively TRBD2 (5 bases). The CDR3 consists of 15 residues. Germline CDR1 MNHEY, CDR2 SMNVEV (reference sequence). The V end was cut by 6 bases, the J end by 5 bases, with 17 bases between. CDR3 sequence reads: CASRPGPSWDNEQFF. The CDR3 nucleotides read TGTGCCAGCAGACCTGGGCCTAGCTGGGACAATGAGCAGTTCTTC.

This chain links TRBV7-3 with TRBJ1-1, with TRBD1 matching 11 bases. The CDR3 consists of 14 residues. The J segment lost 5 bases and the V segment lost 4 bases, leaving 3 bases of the junction unmatched. Germline values: CDR1 SGHTA, CDR2 FQGTGA. The CDR3 sequence is CASSWTGGMTEAFF. Written as DNA, the CDR3 is TGTGCCAGCAGCTGGACAGGGGGCATGACTGAAGCTTTCTTT.

The genes are TRBV7-8 and TRBJ2-1; unclear D gene. CDR3 length: 14 amino acids. The germline gives CDR1 SGHVS, CDR2 FQNEAQ. Trimming shortened V by 5 bases and J by 4 bases, and 12 bases separated the two germline ends. Here the CDR3 reads CASSPNSLYNEQFF. The CDR3 bases are TGTGCCAGCAGCCCTAATTCCTTATACAATGAGCAGTTCTTC. Combining the CDR3 with reference TRBV7-8 and TRBJ2-1 gives the whole variable domain GAGVSQSPRYKVAKRGQDVALRCDPISGHVSLFWYQQALGQGPEFLTYFQNEAQLDKSGLPSDRFFAERPEGSVSTLKIQRTQQEDSAVYLCASSPNSLYNEQFFGPGTRLTVL.

The rearrangement joins TRBV10-3 to TRBJ2-3; 7 bases line up with TRBD2. The germline gives CDR1 ENHRY, CDR2 SYGVKD. The V segment lost 0 bases and the J segment 0 bases; nucleotides outside the gene matches: 3. The CDR3 covers 16 residues. CDR3 amino acids: CAISESMGGSTDTQYF. The CDR3 nucleotides read TGTGCCATCAGTGAGTCGATGGGAGGGAGCACAGATACGCAGTATTTT.

The J gene is TRBJ1-4, the V gene TRBV4-1; TRBD1 matches 8 bases. The CDR3 contains 15 residues. J gave up 1 base and V 3 bases, and 1 base lay outside the gene matches. Per germline, CDR1 MGHRA and CDR2 YSYEKL. CDR3 nucleotides: TGCGCCAGCAGCCAGACAGGGGTAACTAATGAAAAACTGTTTTTT. Its protein is CASSQTGVTNEKLFF.

The chain couples TRBV10-3 to TRBJ1-1; TRBD1 matches at 7 bases. Losses at the gene ends were 3 bases for V and 4 bases for J; bases not matched to a gene: 5. The CDR3 loop spans 14 amino acids. Germline CDR1 ENHRY, CDR2 SYGVKD. The CDR3 nucleotides are TGTGCCATCAGTGATTGGCAGGGGGGCACTGAAGCTTTCTTT. Protein: CAISDWQGGTEAFF.

The DNA of the CDR3 is TGTGCCATCAGTGAGTCTGATAGTTTCGGGAGGGAGACCCAGTACTTC. Protein sequence: CAISESDSFGRETQYF. The rearrangement links TRBV10-3 to TRBJ2-5; TRBD2 matches at 7 bases. V lost 0 bases and J lost 5; bases outside the gene matches: 9. This CDR3 comprises 16 residues. Germline CDR1 and CDR2: ENHRY and SYGVKD.

DNA for the CDR3: TGTGCCAGCAGCGTAGAATCCTCGCGTAACAATGAGCAGTTCTTC. Translating gives CASSVESSRNNEQFF. The chain joins TRBV9 to TRBJ2-1; D gene uncertain. V dropped 0 bases and J dropped 5 bases, with 12 bases sitting between them. CDR1 is SGDLS, CDR2 YYNGEE, per germline. CDR3 length equals 15 residues. Based on the CDR3 plus reference TRBV9 and TRBJ2-1, the full variable domain is DSGVTQTPKHLITATGQRVTLRCSPRSGDLSVYWYQQSLDQGLQFLIQYYNGEERAKGNILERFSAQQFPDLHSELNLSSLELGDSALYFCASSVESSRNNEQFFGPGTRLTVL.